The source of this T cell receptor (beta chain) is a study of blood T cell repertoires in COVID-19. Method: immunoSEQ multiplex PCR; TCRdb's copy keeps in-frame clones and lacks some. Found here are hundreds of thousands of clones, around four fifths of them singletons; the top ten hold 4%. Sequenced sample: peripheral blood. The receptor's source is a woman aged 40 to 55 with active or convalescent COVID-19.

The DNA of the CDR3 is TGTGCCAGCAGCAATAGGGGGTTACCCTTTTCTGGAAACACCATATATTTT. This translates into CASSNRGLPFSGNTIYF. This chain connects TRBV3-1 (or the pseudogene TRBV3-2) to TRBJ1-3; a weak D match, TRBD1 (6 bases). V was cut by 5 bases and J by 1 base, with 18 bases left in between. Germline loops: CDR1 LGHDT, CDR2 YNNKEL (reference sequence). The CDR3 covers 17 residues.